A single sample is the source of the 11 T cell receptor beta chains below, sequenced in a study of beta chain features in type 1 diabetes. Study observations and caveats: TCRB CDR3 length was moderately but significantly reduced in all four CD4+ subsets of Type 1 diabetes patients.

Every isolated RNA sample was fully reverse transcribed, so sequencing captured expressed TCRB transcripts. The data were produced by immunoSEQ multiplex PCR, yet TCRdb's version contains in-frame clones alone and is incomplete. Counted here are 630,000 or so clones, about 14% occurring once; the ten biggest clones make up roughly 0.04%. These receptors' antigens are unknown. Input material: naive CD4+ T cells from blood. These receptors all stem from a man in his late teens or twenties with type 1 diabetes.

This clone was detected a few times. V usage is TRBV6-5 and J usage is TRBJ1-2; D is perhaps TRBD1 (5 bases). Per germline, CDR1 MNHEY and CDR2 SVGAGI. Between the trimmed V and J ends, which lost 8 bases and 3 bases, there was a span of 13 bases. The CDR3 consists of 13 residues. Here the CDR3 DNA reads TGTGCCAGCCGCGAATGGGGCGACTATGGCTACACCTTC. Translated: CASREWGDYGYTF.

This clone has a handful of counts. The gene calls are TRBV30 and TRBJ2-7; TRBD2 matches at 8 bases. CDR3 length: 13 amino acids. CDR1 GTSNPN and CDR2 SVGIG come from the germline V gene (reference sequence). V shed 2 bases, J shed 2 bases, and the junction held 2 bases outside the gene matches. CDR3 sequence reads: CAWSPAGAYEQYF. DNA of the CDR3: TGTGCCTGGAGTCCAGCGGGGGCCTACGAGCAGTACTTC.

The table lists this clone with a few counts. Other DNA sequences in this sample translate to the same CDR3. This chain uses TRBV7-9 with TRBJ1-1; D uncertain. With 0 bases removed from V and 1 base from J, the gap between germline ends came to 3 bases. Germline loops: CDR1 SEHNR, CDR2 FQNEAQ (reference sequence). This CDR3 is 13 amino acids long. CDR3: CASSLAWNTEAFF. In DNA form, the CDR3 reads TGTGCCAGCAGCTTAGCTTGGAACACTGAAGCTTTCTTT.

This chain uses TRBV28 with TRBJ1-3, with D possibly matching TRBD1 (5 bases). The CDR3 is made up of 16 amino acids. Germline CDR1 is MDHEN and CDR2 is SYDVKM. The V end lost 6 bases, the J end lost 2 bases, and 17 bases lay between the germline ends. CDR3 region: CASSLPGATTGNTIYF. The CDR3 DNA reads TGTGCCAGCAGCCTACCTGGGGCAACAACTGGAAACACCATATATTTT.

CDR3 region: CASSESSGSWADTQYF. For the CDR3, the DNA is TGTGCCAGCAGTGAATCTAGCGGGAGTTGGGCAGATACGCAGTATTTT. V gene TRBV25-1 combines with J gene TRBJ2-3; 10 bases agree with TRBD2. The CDR3 covers 16 residues. Trimming at V came to 1 base and at J to 4 bases, leaving 5 bases not matched to a gene. Germline values: CDR1 MGHDK, CDR2 SYGVNS.

The chain has TRBV29-1 and TRBJ2-7; 9 bases align to TRBD1. Trimming cost V 0 bases and J 5 bases; bases outside gene matches: 17. Germline V CDR1 and CDR2: SQVTM, ANQGSEA. The CDR3 totals 18 residues. This chain's CDR3 is CSVEDRQGVLSPPHEQYF. The CDR3 DNA is TGCAGCGTTGAAGACCGACAGGGGGTTTTATCCCCCCCCCACGAGCAGTACTTC.

The V call is TRBV5-1, the J call TRBJ2-3; D is unresolved. The CDR3 has 14 amino acids. Looked up from germline, CDR1 is SGHRS and CDR2 is YFSETQ. Between the trimmed V and J ends, which lost 0 bases and 1 base, there was a span of 6 bases. The CDR3: CASSLGAGTDTQYF. The CDR3 DNA sequence: TGCGCCAGCAGCTTGGGTGCAGGCACAGATACGCAGTATTTT.

The sample holds a few counts of this clone. The CDR3 sequence is CASSYSSGALNYGYTF. The CDR3 coding sequence is TGTGCCAGCAGTTACTCGTCAGGGGCCCTTAACTATGGCTACACCTTC. The rearrangement uses TRBV6-5 and TRBJ1-2, with D possibly matching TRBD1 (6 bases). The CDR3 sequence is 16 residues long. Germline CDR1 and CDR2: MNHEY and SVGAGI. The V and J ends lost 0 bases and 1 base respectively, with 12 bases between them.

This clone has more than one count but fewer than ten. This sample also contains other DNA sequences that code for the same CDR3. The chain joins TRBV5-1 to TRBJ2-1; TRBD2 aligns across 10 bases. This CDR3 is 15 amino acids long. Germline CDR1 and CDR2: SGHRS and YFSETQ. Trimming cost V 1 base and J 7 bases; bases outside gene matches: 5. DNA of the CDR3: TGCGCCAGCAGCTTGACCCTAGCGGGAGCTAATGAGCAGTTCTTC. Amino acids: CASSLTLAGANEQFF.

This clone has a handful of counts. This rearrangement joins TRBV7-3 to TRBJ2-7; the D gene could be TRBD1 or TRBD2 (5 bases each). V lost 4 bases, J lost 5 bases, and 15 bases lay in between. Germline assignment: CDR1 SGHTA and CDR2 FQGTGA. The CDR3 is made up of 14 amino acids. The CDR3 is CASSSHGGTHEQYF. As DNA, the CDR3 is TGTGCCAGCAGCTCGCATGGGGGAACGCACGAGCAGTACTTC.

This clone was picked up a small number of times. This chain links TRBV30 with TRBJ2-1; TRBD2 matches at 8 bases. This CDR3 spans 16 amino acids. V gave up 4 bases and J gave up 0 bases; unmatched junction bases: 8. The germline CDR1 and CDR2 sequences are GTSNPN and SVGIG (reference sequence). The CDR3 loop is CAWKKRESGSYNEQFF. The CDR3 DNA follows: TGTGCCTGGAAGAAGCGGGAGTCAGGCTCCTACAATGAGCAGTTCTTC.